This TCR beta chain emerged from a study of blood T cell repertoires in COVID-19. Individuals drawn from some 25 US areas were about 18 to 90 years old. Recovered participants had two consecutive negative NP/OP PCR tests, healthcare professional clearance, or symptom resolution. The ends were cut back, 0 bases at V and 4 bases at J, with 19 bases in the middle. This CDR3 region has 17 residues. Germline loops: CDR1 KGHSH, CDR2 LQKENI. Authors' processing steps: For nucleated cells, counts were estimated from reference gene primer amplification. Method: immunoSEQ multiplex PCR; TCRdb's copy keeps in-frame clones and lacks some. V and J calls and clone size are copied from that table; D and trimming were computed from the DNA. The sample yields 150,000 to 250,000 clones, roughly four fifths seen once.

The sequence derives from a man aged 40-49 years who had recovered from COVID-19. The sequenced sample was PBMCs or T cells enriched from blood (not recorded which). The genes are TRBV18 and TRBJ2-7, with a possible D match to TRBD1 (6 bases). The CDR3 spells CASSPPAPGAPAYEQYF. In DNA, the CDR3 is TGTGCCAGCTCACCACCGGCCCCAGGGGCACCGGCGTACGAGCAGTACTTC.